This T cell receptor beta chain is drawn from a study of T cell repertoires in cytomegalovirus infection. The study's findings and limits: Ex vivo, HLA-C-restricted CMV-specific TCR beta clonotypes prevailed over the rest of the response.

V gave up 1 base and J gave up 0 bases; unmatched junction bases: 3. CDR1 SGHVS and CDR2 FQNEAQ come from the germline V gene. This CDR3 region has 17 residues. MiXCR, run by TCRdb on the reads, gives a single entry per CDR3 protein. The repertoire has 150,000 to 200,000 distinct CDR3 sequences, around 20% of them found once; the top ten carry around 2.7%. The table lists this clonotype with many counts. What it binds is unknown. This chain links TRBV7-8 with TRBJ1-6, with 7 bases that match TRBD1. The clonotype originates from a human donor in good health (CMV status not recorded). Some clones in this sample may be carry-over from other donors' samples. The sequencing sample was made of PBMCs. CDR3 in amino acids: CASSLEGGTSYNSPLHF. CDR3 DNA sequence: TGTGCCAGCAGCTTAGAAGGGGGCACCTCCTATAATTCACCCCTCCACTTT.